This T cell receptor beta chain comes out of a study of cytomegalovirus exposure and HLA in healthy donors. Broader study findings: In a later analysis, across HLA loci, associated TCR counts were highest for DRB1, lowest for HLA-C. Accurate prediction of HLA-A and HLA-B alleles (for most subjects) was reportedly achieved from TCR beta sequences. Indistinguishable V segments such as TRBV6-2 and TRBV6-3 were excluded.

CDR3 length: 16 amino acids. V was cut by 0 bases and J by 1 base, with 12 bases left in between. Germline V CDR1 and CDR2: SGHRS, YFSETQ. The PCR ran on 60 Vbeta and 13 Jbeta primers. The method was immunoSEQ multiplex PCR; TCRdb's version includes in-frame clones alone and lacks a portion of them. The table shows 120,000 or so clones, with 70% to 80% occurring only once. A note on this clone: Its specificity is not known.

Sequencing used PBMCs. V usage is TRBV5-1 and J usage is TRBJ2-3, with D possibly matching TRBD2 (5 bases). This receptor was identified in a woman in her 40s in good health and CMV-seropositive. Written as DNA, the CDR3 is TGCGCCAGCAGCTTGGGAGGGCTGGAGCGCACAGATACGCAGTATTTT. This translates into CASSLGGLERTDTQYF. Filled out from reference TRBV5-1 and TRBJ2-3, the complete variable domain reads KAGVTQTPRYLIKTRGQQVTLSCSPISGHRSVSWYQQTPGQGLQFLFEYFSETQRNKGNFPGRFSGRQFSNSRSEMNVSTLELGDSALYLCASSLGGLERTDTQYFGPGTRLTVL.